This T cell receptor beta chain was identified in a study of response to subunit inactivated influenza vaccine. The study's findings and limits: There was a suggestion from the authors that each seasonal influenza vaccination recruits few new T cells.

This clonotype turned up a few times. Its antigen is not known. Germline V gene sequence: CDR1 MDHEN, CDR2 SYDVKM. The CDR3 is 13 residues long. Trimming shortened V by 6 bases and J by 5 bases, and 13 bases separated the two germline ends. TCRdb re-analysed the RT-PCR reads in MiXCR, keeping a single row per CDR3 protein. The table has more than 450,000 distinct CDR3 sequences, approximately 7.6% seen once; the top ten hold over 10%. The clonotype comes from a man between 50 and 69 years old who received an inactivated influenza vaccine. This sample comprised PBMCs from blood, obtained around 25 months after vaccination. This chain links TRBV28 with TRBJ2-5; D unresolved. This chain's CDR3 is CASSDTLKETQYF. The CDR3 coding sequence is TGTGCCAGCAGCGACACACTGAAGGAGACCCAGTACTTC.